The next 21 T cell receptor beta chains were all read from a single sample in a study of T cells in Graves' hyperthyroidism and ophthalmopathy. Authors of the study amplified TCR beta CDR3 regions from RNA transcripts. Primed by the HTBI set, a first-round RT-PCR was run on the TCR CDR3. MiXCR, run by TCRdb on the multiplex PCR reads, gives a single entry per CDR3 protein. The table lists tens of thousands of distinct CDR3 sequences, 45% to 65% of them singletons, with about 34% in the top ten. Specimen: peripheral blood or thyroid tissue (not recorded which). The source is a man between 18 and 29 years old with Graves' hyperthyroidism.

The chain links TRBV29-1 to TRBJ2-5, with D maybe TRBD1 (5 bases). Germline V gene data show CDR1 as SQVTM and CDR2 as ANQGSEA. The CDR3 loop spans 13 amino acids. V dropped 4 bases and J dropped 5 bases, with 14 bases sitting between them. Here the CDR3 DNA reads TGCAGCGTTGCAGGGTACCGAACGGAGACCCAGTACTTC. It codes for CSVAGYRTETQYF.

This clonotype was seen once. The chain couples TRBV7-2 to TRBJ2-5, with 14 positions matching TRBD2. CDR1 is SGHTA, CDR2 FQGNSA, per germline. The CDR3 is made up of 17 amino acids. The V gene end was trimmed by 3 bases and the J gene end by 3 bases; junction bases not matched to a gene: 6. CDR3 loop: CASSFGTSGGREETQYF. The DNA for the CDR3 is TGTGCCAGCAGCTTCGGGACTAGCGGGGGCCGTGAAGAGACCCAGTACTTC.

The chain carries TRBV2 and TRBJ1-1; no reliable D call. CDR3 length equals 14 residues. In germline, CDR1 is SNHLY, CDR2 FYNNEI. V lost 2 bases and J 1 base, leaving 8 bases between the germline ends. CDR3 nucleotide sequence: TGTGCCAGCAGTGAAACAGTTAAGAACACTGAAGCTTTCTTT. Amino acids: CASSETVKNTEAFF.

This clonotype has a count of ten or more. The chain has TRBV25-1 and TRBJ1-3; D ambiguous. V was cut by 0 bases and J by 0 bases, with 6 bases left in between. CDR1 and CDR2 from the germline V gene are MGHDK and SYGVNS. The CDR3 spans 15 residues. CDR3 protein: CASSEYSNSGNTIYF. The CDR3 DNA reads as TGTGCCAGCAGTGAATACAGCAACTCTGGAAACACCATATATTTT.

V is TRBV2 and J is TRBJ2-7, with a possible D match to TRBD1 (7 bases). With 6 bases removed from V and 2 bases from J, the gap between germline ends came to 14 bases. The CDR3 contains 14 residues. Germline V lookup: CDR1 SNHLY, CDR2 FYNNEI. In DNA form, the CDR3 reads TGTGCCAGCAGCATTACAGGGGAGGCCTACGAGCAGTACTTC. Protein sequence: CASSITGEAYEQYF.

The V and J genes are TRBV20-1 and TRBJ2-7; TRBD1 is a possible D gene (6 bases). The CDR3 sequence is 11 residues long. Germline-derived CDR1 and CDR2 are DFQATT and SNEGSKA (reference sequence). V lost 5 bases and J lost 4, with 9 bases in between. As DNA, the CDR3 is TGCAGTGCTGGGACACTGTACGAGCAGTACTTC. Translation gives CSAGTLYEQYF.

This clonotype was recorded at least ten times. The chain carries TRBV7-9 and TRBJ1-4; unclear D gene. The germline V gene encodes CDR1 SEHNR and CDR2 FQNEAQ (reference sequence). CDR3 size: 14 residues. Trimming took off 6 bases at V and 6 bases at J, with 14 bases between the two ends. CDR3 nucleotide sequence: TGTGCCAGCAGGCCAGAAGGAACACATGAAAAACTGTTTTTT. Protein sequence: CASRPEGTHEKLFF.

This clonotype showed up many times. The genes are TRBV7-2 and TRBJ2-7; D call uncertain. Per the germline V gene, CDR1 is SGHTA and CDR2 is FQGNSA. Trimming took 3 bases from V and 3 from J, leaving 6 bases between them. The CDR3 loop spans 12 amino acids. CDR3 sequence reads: CTSSFTGYEQYF. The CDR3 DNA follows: TGTACCAGCAGCTTCACCGGCTACGAGCAGTACTTC.

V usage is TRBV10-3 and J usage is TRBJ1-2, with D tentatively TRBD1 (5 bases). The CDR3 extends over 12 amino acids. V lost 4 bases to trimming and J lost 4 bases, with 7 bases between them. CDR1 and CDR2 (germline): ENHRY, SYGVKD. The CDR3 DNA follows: TGTGCCATCAGTGGGGGCCTCTATGGCTACACCTTC. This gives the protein CAISGGLYGYTF.

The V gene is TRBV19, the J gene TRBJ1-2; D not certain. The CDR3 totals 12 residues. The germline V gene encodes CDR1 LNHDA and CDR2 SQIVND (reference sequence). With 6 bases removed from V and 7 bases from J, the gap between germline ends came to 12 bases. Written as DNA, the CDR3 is TGTGCCAGTAGCCCCAGAGGCGTTGGCTACACCTTC. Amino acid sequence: CASSPRGVGYTF.

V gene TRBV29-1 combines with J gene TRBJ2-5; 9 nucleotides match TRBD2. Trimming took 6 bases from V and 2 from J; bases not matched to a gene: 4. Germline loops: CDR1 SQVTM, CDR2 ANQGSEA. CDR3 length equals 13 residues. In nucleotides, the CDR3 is TGCAGCGTGACTAGCGGAGCACAAGAGACCCAGTACTTC. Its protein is CSVTSGAQETQYF. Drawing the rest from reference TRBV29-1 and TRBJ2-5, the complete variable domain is SAVISQKPSRDICQRGTSLTIQCQVDSQVTMMFWYRQQPGQSLTLIATANQGSEATYESGFVIDKFPISRPNLTFSTLTVSNMSPEDSSIYLCSVTSGAQETQYFGPGTRLLVL.

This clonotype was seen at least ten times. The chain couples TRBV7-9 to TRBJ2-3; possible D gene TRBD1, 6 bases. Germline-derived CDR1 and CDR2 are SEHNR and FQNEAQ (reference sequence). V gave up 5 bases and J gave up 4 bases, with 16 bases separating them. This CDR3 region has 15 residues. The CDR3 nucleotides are TGTGCCAGCAGCAGCGGACAGCGGAGGTCAGATACGCAGTATTTT. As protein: CASSSGQRRSDTQYF.

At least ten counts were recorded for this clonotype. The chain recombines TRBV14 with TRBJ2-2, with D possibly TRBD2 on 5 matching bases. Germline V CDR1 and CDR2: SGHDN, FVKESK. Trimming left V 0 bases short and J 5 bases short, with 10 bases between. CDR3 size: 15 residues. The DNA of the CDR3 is TGTGCCAGCAGCCAAGATTCTCAGCGGACCGGGGAGCTGTTTTTT. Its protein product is CASSQDSQRTGELFF.

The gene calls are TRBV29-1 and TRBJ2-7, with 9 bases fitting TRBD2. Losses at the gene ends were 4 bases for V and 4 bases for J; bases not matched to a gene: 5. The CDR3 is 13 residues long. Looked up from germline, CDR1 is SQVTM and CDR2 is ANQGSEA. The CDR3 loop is CSVVAGVEYEQYF. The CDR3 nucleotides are TGCAGCGTTGTAGCGGGAGTTGAATACGAGCAGTACTTC.

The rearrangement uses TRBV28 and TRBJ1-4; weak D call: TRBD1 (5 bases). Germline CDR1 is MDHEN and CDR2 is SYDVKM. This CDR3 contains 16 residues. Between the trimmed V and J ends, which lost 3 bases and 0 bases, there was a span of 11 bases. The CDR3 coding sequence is TGTGCCAGCAGTTTTTTTCCGGGGGCAACTAATGAAAAACTGTTTTTT. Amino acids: CASSFFPGATNEKLFF.

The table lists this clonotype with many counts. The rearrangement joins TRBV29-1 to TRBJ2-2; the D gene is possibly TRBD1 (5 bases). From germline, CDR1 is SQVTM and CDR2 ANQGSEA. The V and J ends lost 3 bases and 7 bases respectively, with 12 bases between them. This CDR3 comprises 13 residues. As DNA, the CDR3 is TGCAGCGTTGAGGTGGGGCGCGGCGGGGAGCTGTTTTTT. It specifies CSVEVGRGGELFF.

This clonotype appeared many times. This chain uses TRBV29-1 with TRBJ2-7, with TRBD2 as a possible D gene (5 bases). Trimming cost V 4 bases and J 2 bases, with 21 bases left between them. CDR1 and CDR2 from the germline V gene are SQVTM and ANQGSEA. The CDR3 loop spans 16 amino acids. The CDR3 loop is CSVVGRSRYRAYEQYF. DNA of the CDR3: TGCAGCGTTGTAGGGAGAAGTAGGTATCGGGCCTACGAGCAGTACTTC.

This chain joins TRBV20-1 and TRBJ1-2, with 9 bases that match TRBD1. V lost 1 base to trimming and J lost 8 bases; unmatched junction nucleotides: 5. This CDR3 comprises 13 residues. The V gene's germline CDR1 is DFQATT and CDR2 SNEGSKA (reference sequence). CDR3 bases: TGCAGTGCTAGAGCGGGACAGGGACACGGCTACACCTTC. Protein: CSARAGQGHGYTF.

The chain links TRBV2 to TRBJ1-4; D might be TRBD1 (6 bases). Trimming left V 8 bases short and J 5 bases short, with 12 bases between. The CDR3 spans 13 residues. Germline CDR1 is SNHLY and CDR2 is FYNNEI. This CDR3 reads CASLQDRNEKLFF. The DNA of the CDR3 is TGTGCCAGCCTACAGGACAGAAATGAAAAACTGTTTTTT.

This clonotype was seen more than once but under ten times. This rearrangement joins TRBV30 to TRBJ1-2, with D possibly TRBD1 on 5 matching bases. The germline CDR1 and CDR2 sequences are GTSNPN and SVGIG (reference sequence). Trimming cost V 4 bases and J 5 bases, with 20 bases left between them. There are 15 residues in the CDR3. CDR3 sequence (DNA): TGTGCCTGGACCACAGGTCAGGGTGCTGGATATGGCTACACCTTC. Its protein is CAWTTGQGAGYGYTF.

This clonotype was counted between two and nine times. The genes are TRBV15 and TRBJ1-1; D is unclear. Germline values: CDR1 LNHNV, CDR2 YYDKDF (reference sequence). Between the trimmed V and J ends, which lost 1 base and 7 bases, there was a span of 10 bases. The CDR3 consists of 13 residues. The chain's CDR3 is CATSRAKSGEAFF. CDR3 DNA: TGTGCCACCAGCAGAGCAAAGTCGGGTGAAGCTTTCTTT.